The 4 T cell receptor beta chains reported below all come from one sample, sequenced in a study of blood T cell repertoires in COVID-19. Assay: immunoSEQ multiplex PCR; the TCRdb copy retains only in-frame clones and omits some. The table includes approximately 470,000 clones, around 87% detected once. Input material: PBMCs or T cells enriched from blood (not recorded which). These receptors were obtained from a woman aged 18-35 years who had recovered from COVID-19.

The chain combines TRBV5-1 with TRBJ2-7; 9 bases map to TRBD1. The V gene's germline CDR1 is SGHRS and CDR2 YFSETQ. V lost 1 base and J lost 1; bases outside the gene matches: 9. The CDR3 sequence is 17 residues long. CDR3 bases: TGCGCCAGCAGCTTGCAGGGACAGGGTTGGGGATCCTACGAGCAGTACTTC. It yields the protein CASSLQGQGWGSYEQYF. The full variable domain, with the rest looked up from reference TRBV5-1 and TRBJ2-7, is KAGVTQTPRYLIKTRGQQVTLSCSPISGHRSVSWYQQTPGQGLQFLFEYFSETQRNKGNFPGRFSGRQFSNSRSEMNVSTLELGDSALYLCASSLQGQGWGSYEQYFGPGTRLTVT.

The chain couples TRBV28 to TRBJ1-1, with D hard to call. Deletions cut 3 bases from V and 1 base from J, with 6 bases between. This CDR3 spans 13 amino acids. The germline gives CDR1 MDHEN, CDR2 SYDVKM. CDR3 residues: CASSFTGNTEAFF. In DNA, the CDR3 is TGTGCCAGCAGTTTCACGGGGAACACTGAAGCTTTCTTT. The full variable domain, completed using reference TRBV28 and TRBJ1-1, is DVKVTQSSRYLVKRTGEKVFLECVQDMDHENMFWYRQDPGLGLRLIYFSYDVKMKEKGDIPEGYSVSREKKERFSLILESASTNQTSMYLCASSFTGNTEAFFGQGTRLTVV.

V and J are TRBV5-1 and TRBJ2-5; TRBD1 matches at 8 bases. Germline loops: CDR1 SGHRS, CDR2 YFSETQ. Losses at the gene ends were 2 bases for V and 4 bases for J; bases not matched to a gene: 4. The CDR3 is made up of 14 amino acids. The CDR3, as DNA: TGCGCCAGCAGCTTTAATACAGGGGGAGAGACCCAGTACTTC. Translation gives CASSFNTGGETQYF.

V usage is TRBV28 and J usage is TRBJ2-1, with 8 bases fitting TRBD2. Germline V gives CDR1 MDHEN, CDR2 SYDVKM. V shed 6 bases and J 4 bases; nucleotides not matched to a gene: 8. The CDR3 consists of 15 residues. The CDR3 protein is CASRVTSGEYNEQFF. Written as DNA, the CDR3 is TGTGCCAGCAGGGTAACTAGCGGCGAATACAATGAGCAGTTCTTC. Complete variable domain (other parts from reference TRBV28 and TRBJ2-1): DVKVTQSSRYLVKRTGEKVFLECVQDMDHENMFWYRQDPGLGLRLIYFSYDVKMKEKGDIPEGYSVSREKKERFSLILESASTNQTSMYLCASRVTSGEYNEQFFGPGTRLTVL.